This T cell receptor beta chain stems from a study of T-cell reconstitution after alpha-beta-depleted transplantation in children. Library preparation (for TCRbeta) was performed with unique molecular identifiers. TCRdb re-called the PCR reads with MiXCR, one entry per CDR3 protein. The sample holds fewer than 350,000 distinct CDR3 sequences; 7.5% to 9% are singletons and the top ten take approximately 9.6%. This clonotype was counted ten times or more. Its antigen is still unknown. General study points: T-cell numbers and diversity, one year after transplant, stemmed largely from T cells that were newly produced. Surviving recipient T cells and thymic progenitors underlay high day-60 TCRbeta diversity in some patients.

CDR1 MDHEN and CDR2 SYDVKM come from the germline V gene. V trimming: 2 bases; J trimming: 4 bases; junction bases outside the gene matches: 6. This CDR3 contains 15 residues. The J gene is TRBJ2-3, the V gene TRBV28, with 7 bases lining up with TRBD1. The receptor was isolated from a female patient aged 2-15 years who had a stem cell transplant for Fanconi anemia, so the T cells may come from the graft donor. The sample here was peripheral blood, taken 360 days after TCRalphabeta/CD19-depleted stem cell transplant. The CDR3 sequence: CASSLMAGGADTQYF. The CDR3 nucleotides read TGTGCCAGCAGTTTAATGGCAGGGGGAGCAGATACGCAGTATTTT.